A selection of T cell receptor beta chains follows, all from one sample in a study of neoadjuvant anti-PD-1 for oral cavity cancer. Here immunoSEQ multiplex PCR was the method, and the copy in TCRdb shows in-frame clones only, minus some. Counted here are under 85,000 clones, more than 80% occurring once; the ten biggest clones make up about 2.9%. The sequencing used PBMCs, collected before nivolumab (anti-PD-1) treatment. The source of these receptors is a person aged 40 to 85 with oral cavity squamous cell carcinoma. Each CDR3 is given with its conserved first and last residue. Each record gives: CDR3 length, D gene, clone size, J gene, V gene, CDR3 DNA, CDR3 protein. D genes are given only for firm matches. Clone size, where shown, is once, few, many, or a class for clones that have expanded.

14 | - | once | TRBJ2-7 | TRBV5-1 | TGCGCCAGCAGCTTGGCCGGTAGAGCCTACGAGCAGTACTTC | CASSLAGRAYEQYF
12 | - | - | TRBJ2-1 | TRBV6-1 | TGTGCCAGCAGTGAAAGGGTAAATGAGCAGTTCTTC | CASSERVNEQFF
14 | TRBD1 | - | TRBJ1-1 | TRBV27 | TGTGCCAGCAGTCCTGGACAGGATAACACTGAAGCTTTCTTT | CASSPGQDNTEAFF
14 | - | - | TRBJ2-1 | TRBV5-1 | TGCGCCAGCAGCTTGGGGGGTACTCACAATGAGCAGTTCTTC | CASSLGGTHNEQFF
17 | TRBD1 | - | TRBJ1-5 | TRBV2 | TGTGCCAGCAGTCTAAGGACAGGGGACGTTAGCAATCAGCCCCAGCATTTT | CASSLRTGDVSNQPQHF
15 | - | - | TRBJ1-1 | TRBV11-2 | TGTGCCAGCAGCTCCATGCCGGGCTCCAACACTGAAGCTTTCTTT | CASSSMPGSNTEAFF
15 | TRBD1 | - | TRBJ1-4 | TRBV4-1 | TGCGCCAGCAGCCAAGGGGACAGGGACTCTGAAAAACTGTTTTTT | CASSQGDRDSEKLFF
15 | - | - | TRBJ2-4 | TRBV2 | TGTGCCAGCAGGACTGACTCCAGGGATCGCGGCATTCAGTACTTC | CASRTDSRDRGIQYF
16 | - | - | TRBJ2-6 | TRBV4-2 | TGTGCCAGCAGCCAAGATTCGTCAGCGGGGGCCAACGTCCTGACTTTC | CASSQDSSAGANVLTF
15 | - | many | TRBJ2-7 | TRBV2 | TGTGCCAGCAGTGAACCACCCAGCTCTAACTACGAGCAGTACTTC | CASSEPPSSNYEQYF
14 | TRBD2 | - | TRBJ2-1 | TRBV6-5 | TGTGCCAGCAGTTCCCTCCTTAGCGGGAGGGAGCAGTTCTTC | CASSSLLSGREQFF
15 | - | - | TRBJ1-3 | TRBV5-1 | TGCGCCAGCAGCCCCGACGGGGAGGCTGGAAACACCATATATTTT | CASSPDGEAGNTIYF